Here is one T cell receptor (beta chain) with its context. Antigen specificity is unknown. These data are taken from a study of T cell repertoires and HLA-DP antigens. Study summary: Average DNA input: about 200 ng for CD137+CD4+ sorts, 1,200 ng pre-culture.

Amplification used primers for 54 TRBV and 13 TRBJ segments. TCRdb keeps only in-frame clones here, not all; method: immunoSEQ multiplex PCR. The table has over 100,000 clones, nearly 95% seen once. The CDR3 extends over 15 amino acids. J was trimmed by 2 bases and V by 2 bases; bases with no gene match: 4. Germline-derived CDR1 and CDR2 are LGHNA and YSLEER. This sequence joins TRBV4-3 and TRBJ2-3; 7 bases line up with TRBD2. The sample taken for sequencing was CD4+ T cells from PBMCs. The source of this sequence is a woman younger than 35 in good health and CMV-seronegative. CDR3 DNA sequence: TGCGCCAGCAGCCAAACGGGGGGACCCACAGATACGCAGTATTTT. Amino acids: CASSQTGGPTDTQYF.